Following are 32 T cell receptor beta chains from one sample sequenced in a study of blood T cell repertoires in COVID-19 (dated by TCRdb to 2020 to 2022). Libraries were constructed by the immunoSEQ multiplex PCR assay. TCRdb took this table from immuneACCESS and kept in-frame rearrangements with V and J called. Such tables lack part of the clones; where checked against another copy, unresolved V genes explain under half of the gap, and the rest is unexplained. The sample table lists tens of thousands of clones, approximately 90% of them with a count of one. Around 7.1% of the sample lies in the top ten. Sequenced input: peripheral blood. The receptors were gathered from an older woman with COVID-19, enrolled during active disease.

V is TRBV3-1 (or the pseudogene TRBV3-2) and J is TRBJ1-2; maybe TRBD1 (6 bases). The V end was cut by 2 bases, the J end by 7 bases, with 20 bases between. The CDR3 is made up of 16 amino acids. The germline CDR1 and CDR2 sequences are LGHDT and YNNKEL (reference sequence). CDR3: CASSQKSRGAAAGYTF. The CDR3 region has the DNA TGTGCCAGCAGCCAAAAGTCCCGGGGGGCTGCGGCTGGCTACACCTTC.

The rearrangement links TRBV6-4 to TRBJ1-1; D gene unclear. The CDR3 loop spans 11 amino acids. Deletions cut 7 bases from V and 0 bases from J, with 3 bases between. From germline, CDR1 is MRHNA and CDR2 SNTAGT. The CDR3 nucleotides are TGTGCCAGCAATATGAACACTGAAGCTTTCTTT. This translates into CASNMNTEAFF.

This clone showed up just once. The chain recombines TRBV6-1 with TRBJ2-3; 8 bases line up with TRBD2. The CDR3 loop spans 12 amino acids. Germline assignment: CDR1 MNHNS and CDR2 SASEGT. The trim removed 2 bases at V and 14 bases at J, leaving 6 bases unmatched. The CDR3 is CASSETREGGYF. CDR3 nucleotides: TGTGCCAGCAGTGAAACACGGGAGGGGGGGTATTTT.

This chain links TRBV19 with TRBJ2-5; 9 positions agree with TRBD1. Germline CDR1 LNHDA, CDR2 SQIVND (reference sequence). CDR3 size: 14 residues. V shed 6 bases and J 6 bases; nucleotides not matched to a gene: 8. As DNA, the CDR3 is TGTGCCAGTAGCAAATCGGACAGGGGACAGACCCAGTACTTC. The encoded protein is CASSKSDRGQTQYF.

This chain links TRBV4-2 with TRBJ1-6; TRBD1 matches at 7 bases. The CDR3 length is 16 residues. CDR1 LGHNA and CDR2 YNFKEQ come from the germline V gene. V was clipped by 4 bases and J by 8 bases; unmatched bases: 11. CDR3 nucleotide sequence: TGTGCCAGCAGCCGCCTACAGGGGTCGGGGGATTCACCCCTCCACTTT. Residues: CASSRLQGSGDSPLHF.

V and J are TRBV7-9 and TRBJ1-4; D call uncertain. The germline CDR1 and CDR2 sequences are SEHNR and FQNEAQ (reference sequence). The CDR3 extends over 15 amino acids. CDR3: CVYIGRRGQKEKLFF. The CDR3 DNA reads TGTGTCTACATCGGGCGGAGAGGGCAGAAGGAAAAACTGTTTTTT.

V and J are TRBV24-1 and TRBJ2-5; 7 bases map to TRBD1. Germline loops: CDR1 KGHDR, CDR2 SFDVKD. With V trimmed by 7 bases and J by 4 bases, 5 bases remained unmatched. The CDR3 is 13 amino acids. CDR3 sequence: CATRRTGSETQYF. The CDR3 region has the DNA TGTGCCACCAGACGGACAGGTTCAGAGACCCAGTACTTC.

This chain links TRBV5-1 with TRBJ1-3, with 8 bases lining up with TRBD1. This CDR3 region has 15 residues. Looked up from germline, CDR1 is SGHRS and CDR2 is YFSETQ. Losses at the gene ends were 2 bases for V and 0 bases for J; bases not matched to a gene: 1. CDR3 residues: CASSFDRGSGNTIYF. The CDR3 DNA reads TGCGCCAGCAGCTTCGACAGGGGCTCTGGAAACACCATATATTTT.

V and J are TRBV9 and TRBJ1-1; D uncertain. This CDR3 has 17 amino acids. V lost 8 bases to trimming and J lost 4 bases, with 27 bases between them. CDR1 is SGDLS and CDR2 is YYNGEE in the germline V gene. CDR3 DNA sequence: TGTGCCAGTAGCCCCGACGCGGCCGGTTTCTTGGGCACTGAAGCTTTCTTT. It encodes CASSPDAAGFLGTEAFF.

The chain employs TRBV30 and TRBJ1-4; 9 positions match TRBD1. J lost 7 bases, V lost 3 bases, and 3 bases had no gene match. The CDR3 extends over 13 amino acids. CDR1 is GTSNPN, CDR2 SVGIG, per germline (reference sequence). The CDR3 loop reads CAWRNRGREKLFF. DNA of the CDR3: TGTGCCTGGAGGAACAGGGGGCGTGAAAAACTGTTTTTT.

The CDR3 reads CASSWRGGREDEQFF. The CDR3 DNA reads as TGCGCCAGCAGCTGGAGGGGCGGCCGCGAGGATGAGCAGTTCTTC. The V call is TRBV5-1, the J call TRBJ2-1, with D maybe TRBD2 (6 bases). The germline V gene encodes CDR1 SGHRS and CDR2 YFSETQ. CDR3 length equals 15 residues. V was trimmed by 3 bases and J by 8 bases, leaving 18 bases between them.

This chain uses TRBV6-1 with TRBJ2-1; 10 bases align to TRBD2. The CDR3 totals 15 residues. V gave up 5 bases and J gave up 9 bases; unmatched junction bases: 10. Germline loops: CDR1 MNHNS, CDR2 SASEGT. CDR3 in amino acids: CASSSSGSRLGEQFF. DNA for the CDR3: TGTGCCAGCAGTTCTAGCGGGAGTCGGTTGGGTGAGCAGTTCTTC.

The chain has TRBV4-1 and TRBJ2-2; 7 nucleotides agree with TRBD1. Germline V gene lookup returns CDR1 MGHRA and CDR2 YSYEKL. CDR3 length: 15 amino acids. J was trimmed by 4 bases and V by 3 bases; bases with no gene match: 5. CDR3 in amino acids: CASSHIRQGTGELFF. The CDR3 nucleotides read TGCGCCAGCAGCCACATCCGACAGGGCACCGGGGAGCTGTTTTTT.

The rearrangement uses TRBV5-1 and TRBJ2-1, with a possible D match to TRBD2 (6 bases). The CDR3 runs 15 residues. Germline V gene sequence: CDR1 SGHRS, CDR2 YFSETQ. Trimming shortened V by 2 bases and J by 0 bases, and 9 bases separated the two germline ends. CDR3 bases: TGCGCCAGCAGCTTAGGCGGGACCTCCTACAATGAGCAGTTCTTC. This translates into CASSLGGTSYNEQFF.

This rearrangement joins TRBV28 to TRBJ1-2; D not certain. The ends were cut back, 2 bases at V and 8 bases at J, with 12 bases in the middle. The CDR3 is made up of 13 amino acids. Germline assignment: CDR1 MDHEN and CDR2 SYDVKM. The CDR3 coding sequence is TGTGCCAGCAGTTTAGCCCCAGGCCCCGGCTACACCTTC. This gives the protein CASSLAPGPGYTF.

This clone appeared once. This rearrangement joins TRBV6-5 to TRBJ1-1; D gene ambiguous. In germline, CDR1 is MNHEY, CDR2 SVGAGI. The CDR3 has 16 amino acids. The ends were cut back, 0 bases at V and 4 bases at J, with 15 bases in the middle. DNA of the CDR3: TGTGCCAGCAGTTACTCGAGTCGGAGGGAATCCACTGAAGCTTTCTTT. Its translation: CASSYSSRRESTEAFF.

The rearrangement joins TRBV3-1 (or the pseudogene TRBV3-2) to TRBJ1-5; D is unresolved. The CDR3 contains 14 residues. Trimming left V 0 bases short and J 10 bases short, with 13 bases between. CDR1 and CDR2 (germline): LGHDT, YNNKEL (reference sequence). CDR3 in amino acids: CASSQDRGPNPQHF. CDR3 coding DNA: TGTGCCAGCAGCCAAGATCGGGGTCCGAACCCCCAGCATTTT.

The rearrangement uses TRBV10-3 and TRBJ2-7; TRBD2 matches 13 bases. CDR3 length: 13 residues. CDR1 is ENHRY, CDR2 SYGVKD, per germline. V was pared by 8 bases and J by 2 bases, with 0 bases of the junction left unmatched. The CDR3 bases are TGTGCCATCGGGACTAGCGGGACCTACGAGCAGTACTTC. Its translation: CAIGTSGTYEQYF.

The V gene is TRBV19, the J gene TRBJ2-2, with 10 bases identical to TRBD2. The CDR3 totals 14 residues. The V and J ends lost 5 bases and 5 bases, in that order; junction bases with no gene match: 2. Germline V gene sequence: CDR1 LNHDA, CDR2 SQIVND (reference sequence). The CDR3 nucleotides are TGTGCCAGTAGTGCACTAGCGGGGACCGGGGAGCTGTTTTTT. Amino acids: CASSALAGTGELFF.

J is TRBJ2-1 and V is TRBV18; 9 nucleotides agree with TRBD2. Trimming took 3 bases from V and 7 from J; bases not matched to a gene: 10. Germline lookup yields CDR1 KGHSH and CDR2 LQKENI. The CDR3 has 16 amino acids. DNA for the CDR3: TGTGCCAGCTCACCGGCTAGCGGGAAGGTGGGGAATGAGCAGTTCTTC. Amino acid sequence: CASSPASGKVGNEQFF.

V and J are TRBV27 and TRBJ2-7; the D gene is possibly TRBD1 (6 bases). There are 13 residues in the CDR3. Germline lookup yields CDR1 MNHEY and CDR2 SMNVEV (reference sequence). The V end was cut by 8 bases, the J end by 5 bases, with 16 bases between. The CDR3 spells CASRKTGNNEQYF. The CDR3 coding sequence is TGTGCCAGCCGCAAAACAGGGAACAACGAGCAGTACTTC.

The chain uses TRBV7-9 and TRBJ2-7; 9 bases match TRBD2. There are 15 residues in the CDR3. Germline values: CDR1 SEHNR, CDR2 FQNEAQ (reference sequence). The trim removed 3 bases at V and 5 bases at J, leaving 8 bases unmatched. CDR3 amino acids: CASSFASGTPDEQYF. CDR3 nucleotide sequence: TGTGCCAGCAGCTTCGCTAGCGGGACGCCCGACGAGCAGTACTTC.

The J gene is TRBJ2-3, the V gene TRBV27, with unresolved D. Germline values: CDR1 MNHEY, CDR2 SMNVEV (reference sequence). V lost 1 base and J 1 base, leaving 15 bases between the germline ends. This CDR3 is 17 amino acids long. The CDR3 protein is CASSLFRDTTRTDTQYF. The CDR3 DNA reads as TGTGCCAGCAGTTTATTCCGCGACACCACCCGCACAGATACGCAGTATTTT.

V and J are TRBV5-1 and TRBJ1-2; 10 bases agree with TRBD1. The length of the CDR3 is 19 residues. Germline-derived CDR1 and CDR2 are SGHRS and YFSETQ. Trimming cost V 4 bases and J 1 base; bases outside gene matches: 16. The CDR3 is CASSQSLGGQGSSNYGYTF. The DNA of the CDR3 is TGCGCCAGCAGCCAGTCTCTCGGGGGACAGGGGTCTAGTAACTATGGCTACACCTTC. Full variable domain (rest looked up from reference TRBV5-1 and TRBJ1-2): KAGVTQTPRYLIKTRGQQVTLSCSPISGHRSVSWYQQTPGQGLQFLFEYFSETQRNKGNFPGRFSGRQFSNSRSEMNVSTLELGDSALYLCASSQSLGGQGSSNYGYTFGSGTRLTVV.

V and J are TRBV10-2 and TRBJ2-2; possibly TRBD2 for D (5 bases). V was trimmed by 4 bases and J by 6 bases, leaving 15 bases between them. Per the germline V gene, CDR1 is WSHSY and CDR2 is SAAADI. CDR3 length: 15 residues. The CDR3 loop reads CASSAGSAGPGELFF. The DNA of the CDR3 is TGCGCCAGCAGTGCCGGGTCTGCGGGCCCCGGGGAGCTGTTTTTT.

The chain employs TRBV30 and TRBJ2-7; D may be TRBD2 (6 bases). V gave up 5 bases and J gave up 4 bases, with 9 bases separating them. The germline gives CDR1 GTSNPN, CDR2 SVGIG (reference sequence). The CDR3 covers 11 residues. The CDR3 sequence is CAWAGGYEQYF. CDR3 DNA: TGTGCCTGGGCCGGGGGATACGAGCAGTACTTC.

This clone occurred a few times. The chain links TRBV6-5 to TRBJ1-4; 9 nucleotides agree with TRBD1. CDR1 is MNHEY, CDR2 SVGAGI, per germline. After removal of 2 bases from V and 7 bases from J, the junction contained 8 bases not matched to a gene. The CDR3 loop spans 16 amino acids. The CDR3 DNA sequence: TGTGCCAGCAGTTACGTCTTTGGGACAGGGCGTGAAAAACTGTTTTTT. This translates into CASSYVFGTGREKLFF.

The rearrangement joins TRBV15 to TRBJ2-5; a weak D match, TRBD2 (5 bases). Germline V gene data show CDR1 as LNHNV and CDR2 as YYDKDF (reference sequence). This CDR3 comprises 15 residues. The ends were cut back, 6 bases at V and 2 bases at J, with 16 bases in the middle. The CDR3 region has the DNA TGTGCCACCAGTACGACAAAGGGCGGGCAAGAGACCCAGTACTTC. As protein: CATSTTKGGQETQYF.

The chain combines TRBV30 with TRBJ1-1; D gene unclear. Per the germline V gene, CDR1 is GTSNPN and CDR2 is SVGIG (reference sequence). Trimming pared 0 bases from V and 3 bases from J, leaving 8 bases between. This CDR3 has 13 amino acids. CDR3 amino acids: CAWSVSEYTEAFF. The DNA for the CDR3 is TGTGCCTGGAGTGTAAGCGAGTACACTGAAGCTTTCTTT. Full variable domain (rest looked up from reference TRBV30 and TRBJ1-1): SQTIHQWPATLVQPVGSPLSLECTVEGTSNPNLYWYRQAAGRGLQLLFYSVGIGQISSEVPQNLSASRPQDRQFILSSKKLLLSDSGFYLCAWSVSEYTEAFFGQGTRLTVV.

CDR3 amino acids: CASTKRNRGKWTDTQYF. Written as DNA, the CDR3 is TGTGCCAGCACCAAGCGGAACAGGGGGAAGTGGACAGATACGCAGTATTTT. The V gene is TRBV27, the J gene TRBJ2-3; 8 nucleotides agree with TRBD1. The trim removed 7 bases at V and 3 bases at J, leaving 15 bases unmatched. CDR1 MNHEY and CDR2 SMNVEV come from the germline V gene (reference sequence). CDR3 size: 17 residues.

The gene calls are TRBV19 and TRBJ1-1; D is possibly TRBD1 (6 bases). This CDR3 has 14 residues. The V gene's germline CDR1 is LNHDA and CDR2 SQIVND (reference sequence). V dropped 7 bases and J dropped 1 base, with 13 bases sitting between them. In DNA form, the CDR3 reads TGTGCCAGTATGAGAGGACAGACGAACACTGAAGCTTTCTTT. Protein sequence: CASMRGQTNTEAFF.

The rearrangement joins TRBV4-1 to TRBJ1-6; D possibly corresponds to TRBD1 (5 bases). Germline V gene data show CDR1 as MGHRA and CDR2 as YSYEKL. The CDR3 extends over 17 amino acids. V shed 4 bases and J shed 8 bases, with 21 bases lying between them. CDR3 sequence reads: CASSRATGGSQYSPLHF. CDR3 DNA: TGCGCCAGCAGCCGCGCGACGGGGGGATCCCAATATTCACCCCTCCACTTT.